The 17 T cell receptor beta chains listed next were all sequenced from one sample in a study of T-cell memory formation after mild COVID-19. TCRdb called the 5' RACE reads again in MiXCR, with one record for every CDR3 protein. The sample records 68,000 or so distinct CDR3 sequences, 16% being singletons. Sequenced sample: PBMCs or a T cell subset sorted from them (not recorded which). Source of these receptors: an adult woman who had mild COVID-19 (a few samples of this study predate the infection). Cell type and time point are not known.

The chain couples TRBV9 to TRBJ2-1; 11 positions agree with TRBD2. This CDR3 contains 18 residues. Trimming at V came to 4 bases and at J to 0 bases, leaving 9 bases not matched to a gene. Germline V lookup: CDR1 SGDLS, CDR2 YYNGEE. The CDR3 is CASSNLAGGPGSYNEQFF. In nucleotides, the CDR3 is TGTGCCAGCAGCAACCTAGCGGGAGGTCCGGGCTCCTACAATGAGCAGTTCTTC.

The J gene is TRBJ1-1, the V gene TRBV5-1; D ambiguous. V dropped 6 bases and J dropped 1 base, with 10 bases sitting between them. Germline V gives CDR1 SGHRS, CDR2 YFSETQ. The CDR3 runs to 13 residues. The CDR3 sequence: CASTPLGNTEAFF. The CDR3 DNA follows: TGCGCCAGCACACCTCTCGGGAACACTGAAGCTTTCTTT.

This clonotype has more than one count but fewer than ten. This chain links TRBV24-1 with TRBJ2-3, with TRBD1 identical over 10 bases. Germline V lookup: CDR1 KGHDR, CDR2 SFDVKD. V lost 6 bases to trimming and J lost 4 bases; unmatched junction nucleotides: 6. This CDR3 has 15 residues. DNA of the CDR3: TGTGCCACCAGTACCTGGACAGGGGGATCAGATACGCAGTATTTT. It is translated as CATSTWTGGSDTQYF.

The chain recombines TRBV5-6 with TRBJ2-7; TRBD1 agrees at 9 bases. The CDR3 extends over 16 amino acids. The ends lost 4 bases at V and 3 bases at J; junction bases unmatched: 11. The germline CDR1 and CDR2 sequences are SGHDT and YYEEEE. CDR3 sequence: CASSLTTGGPFYEQYF. In nucleotides, the CDR3 is TGTGCCAGCAGCCTTACTACAGGGGGCCCTTTCTACGAGCAGTACTTC.

This chain links TRBV7-9 with TRBJ2-7; TRBD2 matches 8 bases. CDR1 SEHNR and CDR2 FQNEAQ come from the germline V gene (reference sequence). The CDR3 has 14 amino acids. Trimming took 5 bases from V and 2 from J; bases not matched to a gene: 5. The CDR3 coding sequence is TGTGCCAGCAGCCATGGACTAGCCGCCTACGAGCAGTACTTC. Translation: CASSHGLAAYEQYF.

This clonotype has just a few counts. The V and J genes are TRBV20-1 and TRBJ1-1; 7 nucleotides match TRBD1. The CDR3 length is 17 residues. Germline CDR1 and CDR2: DFQATT and SNEGSKA (reference sequence). V lost 3 bases and J lost 3; bases outside the gene matches: 16. The DNA of the CDR3 is TGCAGTGCTAGGGGCGGACAGGTAGGAGGTGAAGACACTGAAGCTTTCTTT. It specifies CSARGGQVGGEDTEAFF.

The chain joins TRBV4-1 to TRBJ1-3; D ambiguous. Trimming took 4 bases from V and 0 from J, leaving 10 bases between them. This CDR3 spans 15 amino acids. The germline V gene encodes CDR1 MGHRA and CDR2 YSYEKL. CDR3 protein: CASSLVDGSGNTIYF. Written as DNA, the CDR3 is TGCGCCAGCAGCCTGGTCGACGGCTCTGGAAACACCATATATTTT.

The chain joins TRBV12-3 or TRBV12-4 to TRBJ1-2, with TRBD1 matching 11 bases. Trimming removed 6 bases from V and 4 bases from J; junction bases left unmatched: 10. This CDR3 is built from 16 residues. DNA for the CDR3: TGTGCCAGCAGCAGATCGGGACAGGGGGGTGTCTATGGCTACACCTTC. This encodes CASSRSGQGGVYGYTF.

This clonotype was detected a few times. The chain is built from TRBV20-1 and TRBJ1-1, with D tentatively TRBD1 (6 bases). Germline CDR1 reads DFQATT; CDR2 reads SNEGSKA (reference sequence). Trimming shortened V by 0 bases and J by 3 bases, and 11 bases separated the two germline ends. CDR3 size: 14 residues. CDR3 sequence (DNA): TGCAGTGCTAGAGATCGGACAGCTTACACTGAAGCTTTCTTT. Translation: CSARDRTAYTEAFF.

This clonotype showed up just a few times. This chain connects TRBV29-1 to TRBJ2-7; the match to TRBD1 covers 10 bases. The CDR3 contains 11 residues. The germline CDR1 and CDR2 sequences are SQVTM and ANQGSEA. Trimming took 7 bases from V and 6 from J; bases not matched to a gene: 3. The CDR3 protein is CSGRTGGEQYF. CDR3 sequence (DNA): TGCAGCGGTCGGACAGGGGGCGAGCAGTACTTC.

This clonotype has just a few counts. The chain recombines TRBV9 with TRBJ2-7; TRBD2 is a possible D gene (5 bases). Trimming stripped 5 bases from V and 1 base from J, with 13 bases between. CDR1 is SGDLS and CDR2 is YYNGEE in the germline V gene. The CDR3 covers 14 residues. The CDR3 DNA is TGTGCCAGCAGTCCCGGTGAGGGATCCTACGAGCAGTACTTC. The encoded protein is CASSPGEGSYEQYF.

The rearrangement links TRBV7-2 to TRBJ1-1; a possible D gene is TRBD1 (6 bases). The V gene's germline CDR1 is SGHTA and CDR2 FQGNSA. This CDR3 is built from 14 residues. V lost 5 bases and J lost 1, with 11 bases in between. CDR3 nucleotides: TGTGCCAGCAGCGTGACAGGTGGGAACACTGAAGCTTTCTTT. This sequence encodes CASSVTGGNTEAFF.

The chain employs TRBV11-2 and TRBJ2-5; D not certain. The CDR3 totals 14 residues. V was cut by 5 bases and J by 1 base, with 11 bases left in between. CDR1 is SGHAT, CDR2 FQNNGV, per germline. This chain's CDR3 is CASSLGPSQETQYF. CDR3 nucleotides: TGTGCCAGCAGCCTCGGACCAAGCCAAGAGACCCAGTACTTC.

V is TRBV29-1 and J is TRBJ2-7; D is undetermined. The V gene lost 1 base and the J gene lost 3 bases, with 13 bases spanning the gap. CDR1 is SQVTM and CDR2 is ANQGSEA in the germline V gene. CDR3 length: 14 amino acids. CDR3 protein: CSVEGANTNYEQYF. The CDR3 region has the DNA TGCAGCGTTGAAGGGGCCAATACAAACTACGAGCAGTACTTC.

This clonotype has at least ten counts. This chain links TRBV12-3 or TRBV12-4 with TRBJ2-7, with a possible D match to TRBD2 (6 bases). CDR3 length: 13 residues. Trimming pared 1 base from V and 5 bases from J, leaving 9 bases between. Here the CDR3 DNA reads TGTGCCAGCAGTTTAGACGTAGCGGACGAGCAGTACTTC. This sequence encodes CASSLDVADEQYF.

This clonotype came up a few times. The V and J genes are TRBV29-1 and TRBJ1-1, with D unresolved. The CDR3 contains 11 residues. The germline gives CDR1 SQVTM, CDR2 ANQGSEA. With 7 bases removed from V and 2 bases from J, the gap between germline ends came to 8 bases. CDR3 coding DNA: TGCAGCGGGAGGGTAAACACTGAAGCTTTCTTT. This gives the protein CSGRVNTEAFF.

This clonotype was seen more than once but under ten times. This chain connects TRBV5-1 to TRBJ2-1; tentative D call: TRBD1 (7 bases). Germline V gives CDR1 SGHRS, CDR2 YFSETQ. The V end lost 4 bases, the J end lost 8 bases, and 13 bases lay between the germline ends. This CDR3 comprises 13 residues. The CDR3: CASSLDRRDEQFF. The CDR3 region has the DNA TGCGCCAGCAGCCTGGACAGGAGGGATGAGCAGTTCTTC.